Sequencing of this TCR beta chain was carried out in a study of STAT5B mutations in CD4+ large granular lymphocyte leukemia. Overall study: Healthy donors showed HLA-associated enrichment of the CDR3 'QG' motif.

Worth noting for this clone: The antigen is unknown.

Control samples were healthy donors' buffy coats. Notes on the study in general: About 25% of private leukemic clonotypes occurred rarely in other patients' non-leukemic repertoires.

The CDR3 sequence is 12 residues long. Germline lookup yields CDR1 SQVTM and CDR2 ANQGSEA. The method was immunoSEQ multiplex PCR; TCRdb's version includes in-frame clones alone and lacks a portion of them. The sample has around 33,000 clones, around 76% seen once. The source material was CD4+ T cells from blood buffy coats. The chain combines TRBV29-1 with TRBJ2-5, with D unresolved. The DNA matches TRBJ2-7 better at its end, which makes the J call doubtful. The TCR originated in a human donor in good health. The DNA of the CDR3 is TGCAGCGTTGGTGGTGCCTCCTACGAGCAGTACTTC. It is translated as CSVGGASYEQYF.